Below are 32 T cell receptor beta chains sequenced from a single sample in a study of blood T cell repertoires in COVID-19. Measured with immunoSEQ multiplex PCR; TCRdb has only the in-frame clones, and not every one. Seen here are 290,000 or so clones, roughly nine tenths observed once, and the top ten hold approximately 2.2%. Sequenced: peripheral blood. The source is a man between 18 and 35 years old with active or convalescent COVID-19.

This sequence joins TRBV7-9 and TRBJ2-3; 9 nucleotides align to TRBD2. CDR3 length equals 19 residues. J gave up 0 bases and V 3 bases, and 13 bases lay outside the gene matches. Germline V gene lookup returns CDR1 SEHNR and CDR2 FQNEAQ (reference sequence). The CDR3 protein is CASSFPRGSGGASTDTQYF. The CDR3 region has the DNA TGTGCCAGCAGCTTCCCCCGCGGTAGCGGGGGAGCTAGCACAGATACGCAGTATTTT. Together with reference TRBV7-9 and TRBJ2-3, the CDR3 gives the full variable domain: DTGVSQNPRHKITKRGQNVTFRCDPISEHNRLYWYRQTLGQGPEFLTYFQNEAQLEKSRLLSDRFSAERPKGSFSTLEIQRTEQGDSAMYLCASSFPRGSGGASTDTQYFGPGTRLTVL.

The chain is built from TRBV9 and TRBJ1-4, with D perhaps matching TRBD1 (6 bases). Trimming shortened V by 3 bases and J by 8 bases, and 17 bases separated the two germline ends. The CDR3 spans 15 residues. Germline CDR1 is SGDLS and CDR2 is YYNGEE. The CDR3 protein is CASSETGGLREKLFF. The CDR3 DNA follows: TGTGCCAGCAGCGAGACCGGGGGGCTTCGAGAAAAACTGTTTTTT.

CDR3 sequence reads: CASSSWDSTDTQYF. CDR3 nucleotides: TGTGCCAGCAGCTCCTGGGACTCCACAGATACGCAGTATTTT. The chain joins TRBV7-9 to TRBJ2-3, with a possible D match to TRBD2 (6 bases). The length of the CDR3 is 14 residues. In germline, CDR1 is SEHNR, CDR2 FQNEAQ (reference sequence). Deletions cut 4 bases from V and 2 bases from J, with 10 bases between.

V is TRBV19 and J is TRBJ1-2; 9 positions match TRBD1. This CDR3 region has 14 residues. Germline assignment: CDR1 LNHDA and CDR2 SQIVND (reference sequence). V lost 7 bases, J lost 7 bases, and 10 bases stayed unmatched. The CDR3 sequence: CASTVSGTGSGYTF. The DNA for the CDR3 is TGTGCCAGTACCGTCTCCGGGACAGGGAGTGGCTACACCTTC.

The rearrangement uses TRBV5-4 and TRBJ1-2, with D perhaps TRBD1 (5 bases). Trimming pared 1 base from V and 8 bases from J, leaving 18 bases between. The V gene's germline CDR1 is SGHNT and CDR2 YYREEE (reference sequence). CDR3 length: 15 amino acids. CDR3: CASSLWGVWARGYTF. DNA of the CDR3: TGTGCCAGCAGCTTGTGGGGGGTGTGGGCACGGGGCTACACCTTC.

The chain couples TRBV5-6 to TRBJ1-4; D might be TRBD1 (5 bases). Germline CDR1 SGHDT, CDR2 YYEEEE. The CDR3 spans 16 residues. Trimming took 4 bases from V and 0 from J, leaving 13 bases between them. The CDR3 DNA reads as TGTGCCAGCAGCGACCGACAGATTTCAACTAATGAAAAACTGTTTTTT. Protein sequence: CASSDRQISTNEKLFF.

The chain uses TRBV19 and TRBJ2-1, with 7 bases aligning to TRBD2. V lost 6 bases to trimming and J lost 7 bases; unmatched junction nucleotides: 6. Germline V gene lookup returns CDR1 LNHDA and CDR2 SQIVND (reference sequence). CDR3 length: 13 amino acids. The DNA for the CDR3 is TGTGCCAGTAGGGCGGGAGAAGTGAATGAGCAGTTCTTC. Amino acid sequence: CASRAGEVNEQFF.

The J gene is TRBJ2-2, the V gene TRBV27; D is unclear. The V and J ends lost 3 bases and 3 bases respectively, with 11 bases between them. The CDR3 consists of 15 residues. CDR1 is MNHEY and CDR2 is SMNVEV in the germline V gene (reference sequence). CDR3 residues: CASSLEPYYTGELFF. CDR3 coding DNA: TGTGCCAGCAGTTTGGAGCCCTACTACACCGGGGAGCTGTTTTTT.

The rearrangement joins TRBV25-1 to TRBJ2-3, with TRBD1 as a possible D gene (5 bases). Trimming left V 4 bases short and J 1 base short, with 6 bases between. The CDR3 contains 13 residues. Germline V gene sequence: CDR1 MGHDK, CDR2 SYGVNS. The CDR3, as DNA: TGTGCCAGCAGTGGGGGCGGCACAGATACGCAGTATTTT. It specifies CASSGGGTDTQYF.

This chain joins TRBV10-2 and TRBJ2-7; weak D call: TRBD1 (6 bases). Germline CDR1 and CDR2: WSHSY and SAAADI. V shed 3 bases and J shed 0 bases, with 12 bases lying between them. The CDR3 length is 15 residues. The CDR3, as DNA: TGCGCCAGCAGTGATACCCAGGGGTCCTCCTACGAGCAGTACTTC. It specifies CASSDTQGSSYEQYF.

J is TRBJ1-5 and V is TRBV27; D is perhaps TRBD1 (5 bases). The CDR3 sequence is 13 residues long. Germline V gene data show CDR1 as MNHEY and CDR2 as SMNVEV (reference sequence). With 2 bases removed from V and 5 bases from J, the gap between germline ends came to 7 bases. CDR3 in amino acids: CASSLGADQPQHF. The CDR3 DNA is TGTGCCAGCAGTTTAGGGGCAGATCAGCCCCAGCATTTT.

This clone was observed a single time. The genes are TRBV4-2 and TRBJ1-1; 11 positions match TRBD1. Unmatched junction bases numbered 10, after V lost 1 base and J lost 6 bases. This CDR3 comprises 17 residues. CDR1 is LGHNA and CDR2 is YNFKEQ in the germline V gene. In DNA, the CDR3 is TGTGCCAGCAGCCAAGGGTTGCGGACAGGGGGCGCGGCTGAAGCTTTCTTT. Its protein is CASSQGLRTGGAAEAFF.

The table lists this clone with a count of one. The V call is TRBV2, the J call TRBJ1-6; possibly TRBD1 for D (6 bases). With 5 bases removed from V and 10 bases from J, the gap between germline ends came to 15 bases. The germline CDR1 and CDR2 sequences are SNHLY and FYNNEI. The CDR3 length is 14 residues. The CDR3 is CASSLETGGSPLHF. In DNA, the CDR3 is TGTGCCAGCAGTTTAGAAACGGGGGGCTCACCCCTCCACTTT.

The gene calls are TRBV6-2 or TRBV6-3 and TRBJ2-7, with a tentative D call TRBD1 (6 bases). V lost 1 base and J lost 4, with 11 bases in between. CDR3 length: 14 residues. Germline V gene sequence: CDR1 MNHEY, CDR2 SVGEGT. CDR3 DNA: TGTGCCAGCAGTTACTTTGGCAGGGGTTACGAGCAGTACTTC. This codes for CASSYFGRGYEQYF.

The V gene is TRBV9, the J gene TRBJ2-1, with 10 nucleotides matching TRBD2. The ends lost 6 bases at V and 2 bases at J; junction bases unmatched: 5. The CDR3 has 15 amino acids. CDR1 SGDLS and CDR2 YYNGEE come from the germline V gene. CDR3 loop: CASTKSGGAYNEQFF. As DNA, the CDR3 is TGTGCCAGCACCAAGAGCGGGGGGGCCTACAATGAGCAGTTCTTC.

This clone was counted a single time. The rearrangement joins TRBV10-3 to TRBJ2-1, with TRBD2 matching 11 bases. Germline values: CDR1 ENHRY, CDR2 SYGVKD. V lost 4 bases to trimming and J lost 2 bases; unmatched junction nucleotides: 7. CDR3 size: 17 residues. CDR3: CAISGRLAGNPYNEQFF. The CDR3 nucleotides read TGTGCCATCAGTGGGCGACTAGCGGGAAACCCCTACAATGAGCAGTTCTTC.

The CDR3 reads CASYPGGRADEKLFF. The CDR3 DNA reads TGTGCCAGCTACCCCGGCGGCAGGGCGGATGAAAAACTGTTTTTT. The chain uses TRBV28 and TRBJ1-4; TRBD1 is a possible D gene (5 bases). Germline CDR1 MDHEN, CDR2 SYDVKM. The V end lost 8 bases, the J end lost 6 bases, and 19 bases lay between the germline ends. This CDR3 has 15 amino acids.

This clone was picked up a small number of times. The chain carries TRBV19 and TRBJ1-1, with TRBD1 as a possible D gene (6 bases). Trimming pared 7 bases from V and 0 bases from J, leaving 9 bases between. The CDR3 is made up of 13 amino acids. CDR1 and CDR2 (germline): LNHDA, SQIVND (reference sequence). CDR3 in amino acids: CASKGHLNTEAFF. The DNA for the CDR3 is TGTGCCAGTAAGGGACACTTGAACACTGAAGCTTTCTTT.

The CDR3 DNA reads TGTGCCAGTACCACCATCACGAGGACAGGCATGGGAAACACCATATATTTT. Protein: CASTTITRTGMGNTIYF. This rearrangement joins TRBV19 to TRBJ1-3; 7 bases match TRBD1. Looked up from germline, CDR1 is LNHDA and CDR2 is SQIVND (reference sequence). V was clipped by 7 bases and J by 4 bases; unmatched bases: 16. The CDR3 sequence is 17 residues long.

This chain uses TRBV11-2 with TRBJ2-1; maybe TRBD2 (5 bases). The CDR3 runs to 14 residues. V lost 5 bases to trimming and J lost 8 bases, with 16 bases between them. Germline V CDR1 and CDR2: SGHAT, FQNNGV. In DNA form, the CDR3 reads TGTGCCAGCAGCGAACGGAGAGGGCCACATGAGCAGTTCTTC. Translated, it gives CASSERRGPHEQFF.

The chain's CDR3 is CASSQDRGREQYF. The CDR3 nucleotides are TGCGCCAGCAGCCAAGATCGGGGAAGGGAGCAGTACTTC. The chain employs TRBV4-1 and TRBJ2-7; D possibly corresponds to TRBD2 (5 bases). V was clipped by 0 bases and J by 7 bases, with 10 bases between them. Per the germline V gene, CDR1 is MGHRA and CDR2 is YSYEKL. CDR3 length equals 13 residues.

This chain uses TRBV7-3 with TRBJ2-2; 7 positions agree with TRBD2. This CDR3 has 15 amino acids. The trim removed 5 bases at V and 2 bases at J, leaving 5 bases unmatched. Per germline, CDR1 SGHTA and CDR2 FQGTGA. CDR3 nucleotide sequence: TGTGCCAGCAGCGAAACTAGCGAAAACACCGGGGAGCTGTTTTTT. As protein: CASSETSENTGELFF.

The chain is built from TRBV5-1 and TRBJ1-2, with 7 bases fitting TRBD1. V shed 4 bases and J 6 bases; nucleotides not matched to a gene: 15. This CDR3 region has 16 residues. Germline CDR1 SGHRS, CDR2 YFSETQ. Written as DNA, the CDR3 is TGCGCCAGCAGCGCGGGACAGCCACCACCCGGGGATGGCTACACCTTC. This encodes CASSAGQPPPGDGYTF.

This rearrangement joins TRBV7-9 to TRBJ1-5, with 9 nucleotides matching TRBD1. Germline CDR1 SEHNR, CDR2 FQNEAQ (reference sequence). The CDR3 length is 17 residues. Germline trimming cut 1 base from V and 2 bases from J; bases unmatched to any gene: 6. The CDR3 spells CASSLEGQGRGNQPQHF. The CDR3 nucleotides read TGTGCCAGCAGCTTAGAGGGACAGGGTCGGGGCAATCAGCCCCAGCATTTT.

J is TRBJ1-2 and V is TRBV4-1, with 9 bases that match TRBD1. From germline, CDR1 is MGHRA and CDR2 YSYEKL. V gave up 5 bases and J gave up 0 bases; unmatched junction bases: 10. The CDR3 has 17 amino acids. CDR3 sequence reads: CASSRRDRDLANYGYTF. The CDR3 DNA reads TGCGCCAGCAGCAGACGGGACAGGGATTTAGCTAACTATGGCTACACCTTC.

In this sample, this clone turned up once. The chain combines TRBV19 with TRBJ2-7; TRBD2 agrees at 9 bases. V was pared by 5 bases and J by 0 bases, with 5 bases of the junction left unmatched. The CDR3 sequence is 15 residues long. Germline V CDR1 and CDR2: LNHDA, SQIVND (reference sequence). The CDR3 bases are TGTGCCAGTAGTGTGATAGCGGGAGACTCCTACGAGCAGTACTTC. Its protein is CASSVIAGDSYEQYF.

The V and J genes are TRBV6-6 and TRBJ1-2, with TRBD1 identical over 12 bases. The length of the CDR3 is 15 residues. The V gene's germline CDR1 is MNHNY and CDR2 SVGAGI (reference sequence). V lost 6 bases, J lost 2 bases, and 4 bases stayed unmatched. The CDR3 DNA follows: TGTGCCAGCAGCCCGGGACAGGGGGCGAACTATGGCTACACCTTC. Amino acid sequence: CASSPGQGANYGYTF.

This clone showed up just once. The chain recombines TRBV5-1 with TRBJ2-7; TRBD1 is a possible D gene (5 bases). The germline V gene has CDR1 SGHRS and CDR2 YFSETQ. This CDR3 is 14 amino acids long. V lost 2 bases to trimming and J lost 3 bases, with 12 bases between them. This CDR3 reads CASSFKGVVYEQYF. As DNA, the CDR3 is TGCGCCAGCAGCTTTAAAGGGGTAGTCTACGAGCAGTACTTC.

This clone has just one count. The chain employs TRBV27 and TRBJ1-2; TRBD1 matches at 7 bases. This CDR3 region has 12 residues. With 11 bases clipped from V and 5 bases from J, the junction kept 8 bases outside the gene matches. CDR1 and CDR2 (germline): MNHEY, SMNVEV (reference sequence). CDR3 DNA: TGTGCCGCAGGGGACAGAAATTATGGCTACACCTTC. Translated: CAAGDRNYGYTF.

V and J are TRBV5-4 and TRBJ2-1; TRBD2 aligns across 10 bases. The V segment lost 3 bases and the J segment 3 bases; nucleotides outside the gene matches: 9. This CDR3 comprises 17 residues. Germline V gives CDR1 SGHNT, CDR2 YYREEE (reference sequence). In nucleotides, the CDR3 is TGTGCCAGCAGCTCCTTTTCTAGCGGGGGCCTCTACAATGAGCAGTTCTTC. This gives the protein CASSSFSSGGLYNEQFF.

The chain uses TRBV27 and TRBJ1-4; TRBD1 agrees at 7 bases. Germline-derived CDR1 and CDR2 are MNHEY and SMNVEV (reference sequence). CDR3 length: 14 amino acids. J lost 6 bases, V lost 6 bases, and 7 bases had no gene match. The CDR3 loop is CASRERQGDEKLFF. The CDR3 DNA reads as TGTGCCAGCAGGGAGAGACAGGGAGATGAAAAACTGTTTTTT. The complete variable domain, with remaining parts taken from reference TRBV27 and TRBJ1-4, reads EAQVTQNPRYLITVTGKKLTVTCSQNMNHEYMSWYRQDPGLGLRQIYYSMNVEVTDKGDVPEGYKVSRKEKRNFPLILESPSPNQTSLYFCASRERQGDEKLFFGSGTQLSVL.

This clone showed up just once. The chain combines TRBV7-9 with TRBJ2-7; 7 bases agree with TRBD1. V lost 2 bases to trimming and J lost 4 bases; unmatched junction nucleotides: 11. CDR3 size: 16 residues. From germline, CDR1 is SEHNR and CDR2 FQNEAQ (reference sequence). This chain's CDR3 is CASSLFGGQHSYEQYF. The CDR3 bases are TGTGCCAGCAGCTTATTTGGGGGACAGCACAGTTACGAGCAGTACTTC.